This paragraph reports one T cell receptor (beta chain). This specimen comes from a study of blood T cell repertoires in COVID-19. Across the whole study: PBMCs, B-cell-depleted T cells, or T cells were the source of the cDNA or gDNA that made up the material.

Seattle participants joined during active infection and were tracked over time. Repertoires were generated with immunoSEQ multiplex PCR, while TCRdb's copy carries only in-frame clones and drops some. The sample consists of some 300,000 clones, just under 90% of them appearing once. The origin of this receptor is a woman in her fifties or sixties with COVID-19, enrolled during active disease. The sample was peripheral blood.

The CDR3 bases are TGTGCCAGCAGTGTGGGGAGCTCCTACAATGAGCAGTTCTTC. This translates into CASSVGSSYNEQFF. The chain combines TRBV25-1 with TRBJ2-1, with D possibly TRBD2 on 5 matching bases. The CDR3 loop spans 14 amino acids. With 4 bases removed from V and 0 bases from J, the gap between germline ends came to 7 bases. Looked up from germline, CDR1 is MGHDK and CDR2 is SYGVNS.